This is a list of T cell receptor beta chains from one sample in a study of early T cells in non-severe SARS-CoV-2 infection. MiXCR was run by TCRdb on the 5' RACE reads, yielding one entry per CDR3 protein. Of 40,000 to 55,000 distinct CDR3 sequences listed, about 7.4% are singletons. Sequenced input: whole blood. These receptors all come from an adult who was a healthcare worker with PCR-confirmed SARS-CoV-2 infection or an uninfected control (not recorded which). Both conserved end residues are part of each CDR3. A D gene is named only where the DNA matches it firmly. Size tells how often a clone was seen (once, few, many) or the class of an expanded clone, and some rows leave it out.

>many|TRBD1|TRBV7-9|TRBJ1-5
CASSRDSPNQPQHF
TGTGCCAGCAGCCGGGACAGCCCTAATCAGCCCCAGCATTTT
>many|NA|TRBV2|TRBJ2-3
CASARGQLTADTQYF
TGTGCCAGCGCCCGAGGTCAGCTGACGGCAGATACGCAGTATTTT
>many|NA|TRBV30|TRBJ1-1
CAWLDRMNTEAFF
TGTGCCTGGCTGGACAGAATGAACACTGAAGCTTTCTTT
>few|NA|TRBV6-5|TRBJ2-7
CASSQYRDMPYEQYF
TGTGCCAGCAGCCAATACCGGGACATGCCCTACGAGCAGTACTTC
>few|NA|TRBV9|TRBJ2-2
CASSVFGGLAGELFF
TGTGCCAGCAGCGTATTCGGAGGGTTGGCCGGGGAGCTGTTTTTT
>few|NA|TRBV7-9|TRBJ2-7
CASSLSIYEQYF
TGTGCCAGCAGCTTAAGTATCTACGAGCAGTACTTC
>NA|TRBD1|TRBV4-3|TRBJ2-2
CASSQSDRASGELFF
TGCGCCAGCAGCCAATCGGACAGGGCCTCCGGGGAGCTGTTTTTT
>NA|NA|TRBV5-1|TRBJ2-3
CASSPGQTDTQYF
TGCGCCAGCAGCCCTGGACAGACAGATACGCAGTATTTT
>few|NA|TRBV6-2/TRBV6-3|TRBJ2-7
CASSPGSLEQYF
TGTGCCAGCAGTCCCGGTAGCCTCGAGCAGTACTTC
>NA|NA|TRBV5-5|TRBJ2-3
CASSPTTTDTQYF
TGTGCCAGCAGCCCTACGACGACAGATACGCAGTATTTT
>few|NA|TRBV3-1|TRBJ2-5
CASSQEATGEETQYF
TGTGCCAGCAGCCAAGAAGCAACGGGGGAAGAGACCCAGTACTTC
>NA|NA|TRBV28|TRBJ2-4
CASSSNRDLKNIQYF
TGTGCCAGCAGTTCAAACAGGGACCTCAAAAACATTCAGTACTTC
>many|TRBD1|TRBV11-2|TRBJ2-2
CASSRGQGGAGELFF
TGTGCCAGCAGCCGAGGACAGGGAGGAGCCGGGGAGCTGTTTTTT
>NA|NA|TRBV6-1|TRBJ2-7
CASSELGDFTYEQYF
TGTGCCAGCAGTGAACTGGGGGACTTCACCTACGAGCAGTACTTC
>few|NA|TRBV3-1|TRBJ2-2
CASRPNIHSGELFF
TGTGCCAGCAGACCTAACATACACAGCGGGGAGCTGTTTTTT
>few|TRBD1|TRBV28|TRBJ2-1
CASSLPPGQGAEQFF
TGTGCCAGCAGTTTACCCCCCGGACAGGGGGCTGAGCAGTTCTTC
>few|NA|TRBV27|TRBJ2-7
CASSLQGRRYEQYF
TGTGCCAGCAGTTTGCAGGGCCGACGGTACGAGCAGTACTTC
>many|NA|TRBV6-2/TRBV6-3|TRBJ1-1
CASSEQGRSISEAFF
TGTGCCAGCAGTGAACAGGGACGGTCCATTTCTGAAGCTTTCTTT
>NA|NA|TRBV5-1|TRBJ2-1
CASSFLALSWDNEQFF
TGCGCCAGCAGCTTTCTGGCCCTTAGTTGGGACAATGAGCAGTTCTTC
>NA|NA|TRBV13|TRBJ2-5
CASSLEWAGQETQYF
TGTGCCAGCAGCTTAGAGTGGGCAGGCCAAGAGACCCAGTACTTC
>many|NA|TRBV27|TRBJ1-1
CASSLGYRTTEAFF
TGTGCCAGCAGTTTAGGGTACAGGACCACTGAAGCTTTCTTT
>many|NA|TRBV15|TRBJ2-2
CATSRVVPGELFF
TGTGCCACCAGCAGGGTAGTCCCCGGGGAGCTGTTTTTT
>many|NA|TRBV7-2|TRBJ1-6
CASSNTRTSYNSPLHF
TGTGCCAGCAGCAATACAAGGACCTCCTATAATTCACCCCTCCACTTT
>many|TRBD2|TRBV29-1|TRBJ2-3
CSVAYGGAGTDTQYF
TGCAGCGTAGCTTACGGGGGGGCTGGGACAGATACGCAGTATTTT
>many|TRBD1|TRBV5-4|TRBJ2-1
CASSGRDRVSYNEQFF
TGTGCCAGCAGCGGACGGGACAGGGTAAGCTACAATGAGCAGTTCTTC
>many|NA|TRBV4-3|TRBJ1-1
CASSQDSSNTEAFF
TGCGCCAGCAGCCAAGATTCCTCGAACACTGAAGCTTTCTTT
>few|TRBD1|TRBV12-3/TRBV12-4|TRBJ1-4
CASSSLPDRATNEKLFF
TGTGCCAGCAGTTCCTTACCGGACAGGGCAACTAATGAAAAACTGTTTTTT
>few|NA|TRBV4-1|TRBJ1-6
CASSLGAQNSPLHF
TGCGCCAGCAGCCTAGGGGCCCAAAATTCACCCCTCCACTTT
>NA|NA|TRBV28|TRBJ2-1
CASSLNSALYNEQFF
TGTGCCAGCAGTTTAAACAGTGCCCTCTACAATGAGCAGTTCTTC
>many|NA|TRBV7-6|TRBJ1-1
CASSFGPNTEAFF
TGTGCCAGCAGCTTTGGACCGAACACTGAAGCTTTTTTT
>many|TRBD1|TRBV28|TRBJ1-2
CASSPADRENYGYTF
TGTGCCAGCAGTCCCGCCGACAGGGAGAACTATGGCTACACCTTC
>NA|TRBD1|TRBV12-3/TRBV12-4|TRBJ1-5
CASSPTGRNQPQHF
TGTGCCAGCAGCCCGACAGGGAGGAATCAGCCCCAGCATTTT
>few|NA|TRBV4-2|TRBJ1-1
CASSQPDGHTEAFF
TGTGCCAGCAGCCAACCCGACGGACACACTGAAGCTTTCTTT
>many|NA|TRBV7-9|TRBJ1-1
CASSLPGRGDTEAFF
TGTGCCAGCAGCCTGCCGGGACGGGGGGACACTGAAGCTTTCTTT
>NA|TRBD2|TRBV20-1|TRBJ2-5
CSARLAGGETQYF
TGCAGTGCTAGACTAGCGGGGGGAGAGACCCAGTACTTC
>many|NA|TRBV30|TRBJ2-4
CAWSVPGQPLAKNIQYF
TGTGCCTGGAGTGTACCCGGACAGCCGCTAGCCAAAAACATTCAGTACTTC
>few|NA|TRBV4-1|TRBJ2-4
CASSQDSTRAAKNIQYF
TGCGCCAGCAGCCAAGATTCGACCAGGGCGGCCAAAAACATTCAGTACTTC
>many|NA|TRBV6-6|TRBJ2-4
CASSYLLARAGQNIQYF
TGTGCCAGCAGTTACCTTCTAGCCCGGGCAGGGCAAAACATTCAGTACTTC
>many|NA|TRBV2|TRBJ1-5
CASSPSTGSNQPQHF
TGTGCCAGCAGCCCCTCGACAGGTTCGAATCAGCCCCAGCATTTT
>many|NA|TRBV4-3|TRBJ1-6
CASSQDRAASNSPLHF
TGCGCCAGCAGCCAAGACCGAGCAGCTTCCAATTCACCCCTCCACTTT
>many|NA|TRBV6-2/TRBV6-3|TRBJ1-3
CASSYLPDASSGNTIYF
TGTGCCAGCAGTTACCTCCCGGACGCAAGCTCTGGAAACACCATATATTTT
>many|NA|TRBV12-3/TRBV12-4|TRBJ1-2
CASSAGDRGYTF
TGTGCCAGCAGTGCAGGGGATCGAGGCTACACCTTC
>many|NA|TRBV9|TRBJ1-5
CASSVGEGVNQPQHF
TGTGCCAGCAGCGTAGGCGAGGGCGTTAATCAGCCCCAGCATTTT
>NA|TRBD1|TRBV29-1|TRBJ2-1
CSVDRGIHNEQFF
TGCAGCGTCGACAGGGGGATCCACAATGAGCAGTTCTTC
>many|NA|TRBV7-8|TRBJ2-3
CASSLEPITSTDTQYF
TGTGCCAGCAGCTTAGAGCCCATCACTAGCACAGATACGCAGTATTTT
>many|NA|TRBV20-1|TRBJ1-5
CSARVYSNQPQHF
TGCAGTGCTAGAGTCTATAGCAATCAGCCCCAGCATTTT
>many|TRBD1|TRBV27|TRBJ1-2
CASSLTGNYGYTF
TGTGCCAGCAGTTTGACAGGGAACTATGGCTACACCTTC
>NA|NA|TRBV6-5|TRBJ1-2
CASRNTGNYGYTF
TGTGCCAGCAGGAATACAGGGAACTATGGCTACACCTTC
>NA|TRBD2|TRBV5-1|TRBJ2-7
CASSPGLAGDEQYF
TGCGCCAGCAGCCCGGGACTAGCGGGGGACGAGCAGTACTTC
>many|NA|TRBV6-5|TRBJ2-1
CASRTGQNEQFF
TGTGCCAGCAGAACGGGGCAGAATGAGCAGTTCTTC